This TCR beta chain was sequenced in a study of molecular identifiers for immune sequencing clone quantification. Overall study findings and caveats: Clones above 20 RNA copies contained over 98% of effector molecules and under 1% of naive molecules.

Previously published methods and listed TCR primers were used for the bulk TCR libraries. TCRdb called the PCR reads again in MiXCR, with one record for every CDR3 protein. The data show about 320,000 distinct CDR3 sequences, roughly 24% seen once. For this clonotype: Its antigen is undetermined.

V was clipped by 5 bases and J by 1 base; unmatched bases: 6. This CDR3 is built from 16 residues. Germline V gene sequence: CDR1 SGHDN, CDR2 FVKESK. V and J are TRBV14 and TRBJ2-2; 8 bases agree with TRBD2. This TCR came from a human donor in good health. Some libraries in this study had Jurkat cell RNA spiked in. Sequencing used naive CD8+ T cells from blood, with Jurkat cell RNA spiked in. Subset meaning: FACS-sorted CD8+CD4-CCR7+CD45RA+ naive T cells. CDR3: CASSYGLALNTGELFF. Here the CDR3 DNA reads TGTGCCAGCAGCTACGGACTAGCCTTGAACACCGGGGAGCTGTTTTTT. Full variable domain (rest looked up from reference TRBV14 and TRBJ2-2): EAGVTQFPSHSVIEKGQTVTLRCDPISGHDNLYWYRRVMGKEIKFLLHFVKESKQDESGMPNNRFLAERTGGTYSTLKVQPAELEDSGVYFCASSYGLALNTGELFFGEGSRLTVL.